This T cell receptor beta chain is drawn from a study of T cell repertoires in cytomegalovirus infection. Study-wide findings and caveats: In two of eight donors, the top clonotype was HLA-C-restricted CMV-specific.

TCRdb fed the reads into MiXCR, producing one record per CDR3 protein. This sample has roughly 600,000 distinct CDR3 sequences, with 24% found just once. CDR3 length equals 10 residues. Germline loops: CDR1 SNHLY, CDR2 FYNNEI. The ends were cut back, 8 bases at V and 3 bases at J, with 3 bases in the middle. This clonotype was detected ten times or more. Antigen: not known. The rearrangement links TRBV2 to TRBJ2-3; D call uncertain. This clonotype was obtained from a human donor in good health (CMV status not recorded). Some clones in this sample may be carry-over from other donors' samples. Sequences were obtained from CD8+ T cells from PBMCs. CDR3 region: CASVTDTQYF. CDR3 coding DNA: TGTGCCAGCGTAACAGATACGCAGTATTTT.